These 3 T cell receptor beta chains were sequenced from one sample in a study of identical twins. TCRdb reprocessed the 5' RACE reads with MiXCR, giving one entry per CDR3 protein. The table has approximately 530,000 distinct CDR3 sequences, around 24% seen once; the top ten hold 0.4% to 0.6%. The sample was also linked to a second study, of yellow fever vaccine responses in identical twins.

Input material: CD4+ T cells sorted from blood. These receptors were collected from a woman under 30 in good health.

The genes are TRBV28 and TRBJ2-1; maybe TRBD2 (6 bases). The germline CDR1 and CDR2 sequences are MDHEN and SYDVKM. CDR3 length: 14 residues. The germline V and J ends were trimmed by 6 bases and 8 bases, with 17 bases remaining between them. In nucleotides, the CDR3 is TGTGCCAGCAGGCTCCGCCGGCCGGGGGATGAGCAGTTCTTC. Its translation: CASRLRRPGDEQFF. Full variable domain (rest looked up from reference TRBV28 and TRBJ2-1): DVKVTQSSRYLVKRTGEKVFLECVQDMDHENMFWYRQDPGLGLRLIYFSYDVKMKEKGDIPEGYSVSREKKERFSLILESASTNQTSMYLCASRLRRPGDEQFFGPGTRLTVL.

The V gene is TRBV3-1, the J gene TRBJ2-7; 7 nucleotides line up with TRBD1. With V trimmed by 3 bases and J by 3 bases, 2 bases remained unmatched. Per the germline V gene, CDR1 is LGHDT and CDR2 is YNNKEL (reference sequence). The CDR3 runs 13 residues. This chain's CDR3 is CASSHQGVYEQYF. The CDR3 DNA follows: TGTGCCAGCAGCCATCAGGGGGTCTACGAGCAGTACTTC.

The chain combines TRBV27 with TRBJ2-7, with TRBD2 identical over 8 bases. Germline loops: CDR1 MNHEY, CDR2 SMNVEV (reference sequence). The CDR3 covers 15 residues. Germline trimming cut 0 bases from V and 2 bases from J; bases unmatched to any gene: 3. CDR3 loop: CASSLSPGGPYEQYF. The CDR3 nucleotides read TGTGCCAGCAGTTTATCTCCGGGGGGGCCCTACGAGCAGTACTTC.